This T cell receptor beta chain appears in the sequencing data of a study of Ad26.COV2.S vaccination and SARS-CoV-2 variants. CDR3 length: 16 amino acids. Germline CDR1 and CDR2: SGHTA and FQGNSA. V shed 3 bases and J 2 bases; nucleotides not matched to a gene: 2. With respect to this clone: Its target is not known.

Sample treatment: some 19 received Ad26.COV2.S at low or high dose, single or two shots; several received placebo; per-sample allocation not given. Specimens were obtained on day 63 following the first vaccine or placebo injection. Profiling relied on immunoSEQ multiplex PCR, and the TCRdb table lists in-frame clones only, not all of them. In the table there are about 350,000 clones, about 88% of which are singletons. Study-wide findings and caveats: Possible underestimation of total T cell responses by the TCR breadth and depth analyses was noted.

This TCR came from a person aged 18-65 years who received the Ad26.COV2.S COVID-19 vaccine or a placebo. The V and J genes are TRBV7-2 and TRBJ2-3; 13 bases are shared with TRBD2. The specimen was peripheral blood, collected in a trial of Ad26.COV2.S vaccine versus placebo. The CDR3 nucleotides are TGTGCCAGCAGCTTGACTAGCGGGAGGTACACAGATACGCAGTATTTT. Protein product: CASSLTSGRYTDTQYF. Combining the CDR3 with reference TRBV7-2 and TRBJ2-3 gives the whole variable domain GAGVSQSPSNKVTEKGKDVELRCDPISGHTALYWYRQSLGQGLEFLIYFQGNSAPDKSGLPSDRFSAERTGGSVSTLTIQRTQQEDSAVYLCASSLTSGRYTDTQYFGPGTRLTVL.